This passage covers 30 T cell receptor beta chains from one sample sequenced in a study of OX40 agonist ivuxolimab in advanced cancers. Method: immunoSEQ multiplex PCR; TCRdb's copy keeps in-frame clones and lacks some. Of about 27,000 clones detected, 82% appear once; the ten largest clones hold roughly 23%. Specimen: CD4+ or CD8+ T cells sorted from blood, collected in a trial of the OX40 agonist ivuxolimab. These receptors all come from an adult with an advanced solid tumor such as melanoma, head and neck, liver or kidney cancer.

The chain employs TRBV9 and TRBJ1-5; TRBD1 agrees at 7 bases. CDR1 is SGDLS and CDR2 is YYNGEE in the germline V gene. The V gene end was trimmed by 3 bases and the J gene end by 2 bases; junction bases not matched to a gene: 8. The CDR3 contains 16 residues. This CDR3 is CASSARQGRGNQPQHF. CDR3 DNA sequence: TGTGCCAGCAGCGCTCGACAGGGACGGGGCAATCAGCCCCAGCATTTT. Supplemented by reference TRBV9 and TRBJ1-5, the full variable domain reads DSGVTQTPKHLITATGQRVTLRCSPRSGDLSVYWYQQSLDQGLQFLIQYYNGEERAKGNILERFSAQQFPDLHSELNLSSLELGDSALYFCASSARQGRGNQPQHFGDGTRLSIL.

The chain links TRBV4-2 to TRBJ2-3; 10 nucleotides align to TRBD2. CDR1 LGHNA and CDR2 YNFKEQ come from the germline V gene. V lost 1 base and J lost 5; bases outside the gene matches: 18. This CDR3 is 20 amino acids long. The CDR3 DNA follows: TGTGCCAGCAGCCAAGGGGTCTCATTAGAGACTAGCGGGCCCGGAGATACGCAGTATTTT. Residues: CASSQGVSLETSGPGDTQYF.

The rearrangement links TRBV11-1 to TRBJ2-1; no clear D gene. CDR3 length: 12 amino acids. Germline CDR1 is SGHAT and CDR2 is FQDESV (reference sequence). Trimming took off 4 bases at V and 6 bases at J, with 7 bases between the two ends. Here the CDR3 DNA reads TGTGCCAGCAGCTACAACCTCAATGAGCAGTTCTTC. Protein: CASSYNLNEQFF.

This clone has only one observation. The chain is built from TRBV6-5 and TRBJ2-7; possibly TRBD1 for D (6 bases). Germline values: CDR1 MNHEY, CDR2 SVGAGI. Trimming removed 7 bases from V and 6 bases from J, with 13 bases in between. The CDR3 contains 12 residues. This CDR3 reads CASMQGPSEQYF. The CDR3 DNA sequence: TGTGCCAGCATGCAGGGGCCAAGCGAGCAGTACTTC.

The chain carries TRBV27 and TRBJ2-3; D is unresolved. Trimming pared 3 bases from V and 5 bases from J, leaving 12 bases between. CDR3 length equals 14 residues. Germline values: CDR1 MNHEY, CDR2 SMNVEV (reference sequence). Here the CDR3 reads CASSFRVVGDTQYF. CDR3 in DNA: TGTGCCAGCAGTTTTAGGGTTGTGGGAGATACGCAGTATTTT.

This clone was observed once. J is TRBJ2-2 and V is TRBV11-2; D not certain. CDR3 size: 16 residues. Trimming removed 0 bases from V and 8 bases from J, with 16 bases in between. Germline values: CDR1 SGHAT, CDR2 FQNNGV. The CDR3 nucleotides are TGTGCCAGCAGCTTAGATCCCCTAGTCGCGACGGGGGAGCTGTTTTTT. As protein: CASSLDPLVATGELFF.

V usage is TRBV9 and J usage is TRBJ2-5, with 11 bases matching TRBD1. Per the germline V gene, CDR1 is SGDLS and CDR2 is YYNGEE. The CDR3 is 15 residues long. V lost 0 bases, J lost 5 bases, and 3 bases stayed unmatched. The CDR3 loop reads CASSVDGTGGETQYF. The CDR3 DNA is TGTGCCAGCAGCGTAGATGGGACAGGGGGGGAGACCCAGTACTTC.

The gene calls are TRBV6-5 and TRBJ2-7; D gene unclear. V lost 2 bases and J 4 bases, leaving 12 bases between the germline ends. This CDR3 has 14 residues. Germline CDR1 is MNHEY and CDR2 is SVGAGI. CDR3 region: CASSYTANRYEQYF. The CDR3 DNA reads TGTGCCAGCAGTTACACGGCGAACCGATACGAGCAGTACTTC.

This chain links TRBV7-3 with TRBJ2-5; D possibly corresponds to TRBD1 (6 bases). Germline CDR1 SGHTA, CDR2 FQGTGA. This CDR3 has 14 residues. Between the trimmed V and J ends, which lost 3 bases and 3 bases, there was a span of 11 bases. CDR3: CASSFGGGKETQYF. CDR3 nucleotide sequence: TGTGCCAGCAGCTTTGGGGGCGGAAAAGAGACCCAGTACTTC.

Here the CDR3 DNA reads TGTGCCAGCAGCGTGACAGGGAGCGATGAGCAGTTCTTC. This gives the protein CASSVTGSDEQFF. The chain combines TRBV28 with TRBJ2-1, with TRBD1 identical over 7 bases. Germline V gene lookup returns CDR1 MDHEN and CDR2 SYDVKM. After removal of 6 bases from V and 8 bases from J, the junction contained 7 bases not matched to a gene. There are 13 residues in the CDR3.

The chain combines TRBV21-1 with TRBJ2-1. TRBV21-1 is labeled a pseudogene. This CDR3 spans 12 amino acids. In DNA form, the CDR3 reads TGTGCCAGCAGCAAAGTGGAGAGGGGGCAGTTCTTC. This encodes CASSKVERGQFF.

The genes are TRBV27 and TRBJ1-1, with a weak D call TRBD1 (5 bases). The CDR3 is 16 residues long. From germline, CDR1 is MNHEY and CDR2 SMNVEV (reference sequence). The germline V and J ends were trimmed by 0 bases and 3 bases, with 14 bases remaining between them. CDR3 bases: TGTGCCAGCAGTTTATCGGGGGGTTGGGCTTACACTGAAGCTTTCTTT. It encodes CASSLSGGWAYTEAFF.

The chain uses TRBV9 and TRBJ2-3; 7 bases agree with TRBD1. V dropped 0 bases and J dropped 4; count of bases not matched to a gene: 5. CDR3 length equals 15 residues. Germline V gives CDR1 SGDLS, CDR2 YYNGEE. CDR3 amino acids: CASSVEGDRADTQYF. For the CDR3, the DNA is TGTGCCAGCAGCGTAGAAGGAGACAGGGCAGATACGCAGTATTTT.

This clone was seen once. The rearrangement links TRBV6-5 to TRBJ2-5; D is ambiguous. The J call may be mistaken, given a closer DNA end match to TRBJ2-7. The CDR3 contains 15 residues. Germline CDR1 and CDR2: MNHEY and SVGAGI. The CDR3 here is CASSWAAYGSYEQYF. CDR3 DNA sequence: TGTGCCAGCAGTTGGGCCGCTTACGGCTCCTACGAGCAGTACTTC.

The genes are TRBV5-4 and TRBJ2-7; TRBD1 or TRBD2 may be the D gene (5 bases each). Between the trimmed V and J ends, which lost 2 bases and 4 bases, there was a span of 13 bases. The germline V gene encodes CDR1 SGHNT and CDR2 YYREEE (reference sequence). The CDR3 loop spans 14 amino acids. In nucleotides, the CDR3 is TGTGCCAGCAGCTTTAGAGGGGAGATTTACGAGCAGTACTTC. This codes for CASSFRGEIYEQYF.

This rearrangement joins TRBV7-6 to TRBJ2-3; D is uncertain. Trimming cost V 5 bases and J 6 bases, with 9 bases left between them. Germline loops: CDR1 SGHVS, CDR2 FNYEAQ. The CDR3 extends over 12 amino acids. This chain's CDR3 is CASSPGGDTQYF. DNA for the CDR3: TGTGCCAGCAGCCCCGGTGGCGATACGCAGTATTTT.

This clone showed up just a few times. The chain joins TRBV6-5 to TRBJ2-7; no clear D. Germline V gives CDR1 MNHEY, CDR2 SVGAGI. Trimming removed 4 bases at V and 5 bases at J, with 6 bases between. This CDR3 is 11 amino acids long. CDR3 sequence: CASSFRNEQYF. CDR3 sequence (DNA): TGTGCCAGCAGTTTCCGTAACGAGCAGTACTTC.

V is TRBV7-9 and J is TRBJ2-2; TRBD1 might be the D (6 bases). There are 14 residues in the CDR3. Germline V gene data show CDR1 as SEHNR and CDR2 as FQNEAQ (reference sequence). With 1 base removed from V and 7 bases from J, the gap between germline ends came to 10 bases. CDR3 nucleotides: TGTGCCAGCAGCTTAGTAACAGGGCGCGGGGAGCTGTTTTTT. Translation: CASSLVTGRGELFF. Together with reference TRBV7-9 and TRBJ2-2, the CDR3 gives the full variable domain: DTGVSQNPRHKITKRGQNVTFRCDPISEHNRLYWYRQTLGQGPEFLTYFQNEAQLEKSRLLSDRFSAERPKGSFSTLEIQRTEQGDSAMYLCASSLVTGRGELFFGEGSRLTVL.

V and J are TRBV6-1 and TRBJ2-7; TRBD2 matches at 10 bases. V lost 1 base and J lost 6; bases outside the gene matches: 6. The germline CDR1 and CDR2 sequences are MNHNS and SASEGT. This CDR3 has 15 amino acids. The CDR3 here is CASSEGSGRPLEQYF. The CDR3, as DNA: TGTGCCAGCAGTGAAGGTAGCGGGAGGCCCCTCGAGCAGTACTTC.

This rearrangement joins TRBV6-5 to TRBJ2-7; TRBD1 matches 10 bases. V gave up 8 bases and J gave up 2 bases; unmatched junction bases: 6. The V gene's germline CDR1 is MNHEY and CDR2 SVGAGI. The CDR3 spans 14 residues. CDR3: CASVDRGPTYEQYF. The CDR3 DNA reads as TGTGCCAGCGTAGACAGGGGGCCTACCTACGAGCAGTACTTC.

The J gene is TRBJ1-6, the V gene TRBV5-1; D remains ambiguous. The germline V gene encodes CDR1 SGHRS and CDR2 YFSETQ. This CDR3 contains 15 residues. Trimming took off 9 bases at V and 4 bases at J, with 17 bases between the two ends. CDR3: CATSEESPYNSPLHF. The CDR3 bases are TGCGCCACGTCCGAAGAGAGTCCGTATAATTCACCCCTCCACTTT.

V gene TRBV7-8 combines with J gene TRBJ2-1; D is possibly TRBD1 (6 bases). The CDR3 loop spans 13 amino acids. With 4 bases removed from V and 10 bases from J, the gap between germline ends came to 14 bases. Germline values: CDR1 SGHVS, CDR2 FQNEAQ. The CDR3 reads CASSSATDREQFF. The CDR3 DNA reads TGTGCCAGCAGCTCCGCTACCGACAGGGAGCAGTTCTTC.

This clone has a handful of counts. The CDR3 region has the DNA TGTGCCATCCCAGGGGTGGGGTTGGACGAGCAGTACTTC. This gives the protein CAIPGVGLDEQYF. The genes are TRBV7-9 and TRBJ2-7; weak D call: TRBD1 (6 bases). This CDR3 region has 13 residues. The germline V gene has CDR1 SEHNR and CDR2 FQNEAQ (reference sequence). Trimming took off 10 bases at V and 5 bases at J, with 18 bases between the two ends. The full variable domain, its missing parts supplied by reference TRBV7-9 and TRBJ2-7, is DTGVSQNPRHKITKRGQNVTFRCDPISEHNRLYWYRQTLGQGPEFLTYFQNEAQLEKSRLLSDRFSAERPKGSFSTLEIQRTEQGDSAMYLCAIPGVGLDEQYFGPGTRLTVT.

Points on this clone: The junction shows a germline mismatch at one end, possibly a read error. In DNA, the CDR3 is TGCGCCAGCAGCCGAGAGGGCTCCACATATACGCAGTATTTT. Its translation: CASSREGSTYTQYF. The rearrangement uses TRBV4-1 and TRBJ2-3; a possible D gene is TRBD2 (5 bases). Looked up from germline, CDR1 is MGHRA and CDR2 is YSYEKL. This CDR3 has 14 amino acids.

Here the CDR3 DNA reads TGCGCCAGCACCACAGATCTCCGGAGGAACAATGAGCAGTTCTTC. Translation: CASTTDLRRNNEQFF. J is TRBJ2-1 and V is TRBV5-1, with TRBD2 as a possible D gene (5 bases). V was cut by 6 bases and J by 5 bases, with 18 bases left in between. This CDR3 is built from 15 residues. Germline loops: CDR1 SGHRS, CDR2 YFSETQ.

V is TRBV29-1 and J is TRBJ2-5, with no clear D. V lost 0 bases and J 4 bases, leaving 18 bases between the germline ends. Germline V CDR1 and CDR2: SQVTM, ANQGSEA. CDR3 length equals 16 residues. The CDR3 DNA reads TGCAGCGTTGAAGATCTCACAGATGAGGCACTAGAGACCCAGTACTTC. This gives the protein CSVEDLTDEALETQYF.

There are a few counts of this clone. The chain employs TRBV7-8 and TRBJ2-7; 7 bases match TRBD2. Germline loops: CDR1 SGHVS, CDR2 FQNEAQ. V shed 1 base, J shed 3 bases, and the junction held 6 bases outside the gene matches. This CDR3 has 15 residues. The CDR3 here is CASSLDFTSDYEQYF. DNA for the CDR3: TGTGCCAGCAGCTTAGATTTTACTAGCGACTACGAGCAGTACTTC.

The genes are TRBV5-1 and TRBJ2-1; 9 bases align to TRBD2. Germline-derived CDR1 and CDR2 are SGHRS and YFSETQ. The CDR3 spans 14 residues. V gave up 7 bases and J gave up 3 bases; unmatched junction bases: 5. CDR3 sequence: CASFAGGNYNEQFF. CDR3 nucleotides: TGCGCCAGCTTTGCGGGGGGGAACTACAATGAGCAGTTCTTC.

This clone showed up just once. The chain recombines TRBV6-5 with TRBJ2-5; no definite D call. CDR1 and CDR2 (germline): MNHEY, SVGAGI. V was clipped by 0 bases and J by 3 bases, with 14 bases between them. The CDR3 consists of 16 residues. The CDR3 spells CASSYSLAARKETQYF. CDR3 coding DNA: TGTGCCAGCAGTTACTCGCTGGCAGCTAGGAAAGAGACCCAGTACTTC.

The rearrangement links TRBV29-1 to TRBJ2-3; TRBD2 is a possible D gene (6 bases). Trimming left V 0 bases short and J 3 bases short, with 10 bases between. CDR1 and CDR2 from the germline V gene are SQVTM and ANQGSEA. This CDR3 region has 14 residues. The CDR3, as DNA: TGCAGCGTTGAAGAATATGGAGGGACAGATACGCAGTATTTT. Translating gives CSVEEYGGTDTQYF.